This record looks at one T cell receptor beta chain sequence and its context. Its antigen is still unknown. The whole isolated RNA underwent reverse transcription, so sequencing captured expressed TCRB transcripts. Samples drawn from stem cell-like memory T cells averaged around 1 million reads. Generated by immunoSEQ multiplex PCR, the TCRdb table keeps only in-frame clones and is missing some. Found here are 11,000 to 15,000 clones, approximately 60% of them singletons; the top ten hold 0.57%. CDR3 length: 15 amino acids. V was cut by 6 bases and J by 0 bases, with 11 bases left in between. CDR1 is MDHEN and CDR2 is SYDVKM in the germline V gene. The data were taken from a study of beta chain features in type 1 diabetes. Study results and caveats: In type 1 diabetes patients, VDJ junctions had fewer insertions; deletions at these junctions were more frequent. Moderate but significant shortening of TCRB CDR3s was recorded in all four CD4+ subsets from Type 1 diabetes patients. Sampled from patients, naive, central memory and Treg TCRB repertoires appeared more similar than those sampled from healthy donors.

Purity (above 98%) was reached by all sorted populations. The chain couples TRBV28 to TRBJ2-2; tentatively, D is TRBD2 (6 bases). The sample consisted of stem cell memory CD4+ T cells from blood. The clonotype originates from a woman under 30 with type 1 diabetes. DNA for the CDR3: TGTGCCAGCAGAGGCGGGACGGCGAACACCGGGGAGCTGTTTTTT. It encodes CASRGGTANTGELFF. The whole variable domain, remainder taken from reference TRBV28 and TRBJ2-2, is DVKVTQSSRYLVKRTGEKVFLECVQDMDHENMFWYRQDPGLGLRLIYFSYDVKMKEKGDIPEGYSVSREKKERFSLILESASTNQTSMYLCASRGGTANTGELFFGEGSRLTVL.